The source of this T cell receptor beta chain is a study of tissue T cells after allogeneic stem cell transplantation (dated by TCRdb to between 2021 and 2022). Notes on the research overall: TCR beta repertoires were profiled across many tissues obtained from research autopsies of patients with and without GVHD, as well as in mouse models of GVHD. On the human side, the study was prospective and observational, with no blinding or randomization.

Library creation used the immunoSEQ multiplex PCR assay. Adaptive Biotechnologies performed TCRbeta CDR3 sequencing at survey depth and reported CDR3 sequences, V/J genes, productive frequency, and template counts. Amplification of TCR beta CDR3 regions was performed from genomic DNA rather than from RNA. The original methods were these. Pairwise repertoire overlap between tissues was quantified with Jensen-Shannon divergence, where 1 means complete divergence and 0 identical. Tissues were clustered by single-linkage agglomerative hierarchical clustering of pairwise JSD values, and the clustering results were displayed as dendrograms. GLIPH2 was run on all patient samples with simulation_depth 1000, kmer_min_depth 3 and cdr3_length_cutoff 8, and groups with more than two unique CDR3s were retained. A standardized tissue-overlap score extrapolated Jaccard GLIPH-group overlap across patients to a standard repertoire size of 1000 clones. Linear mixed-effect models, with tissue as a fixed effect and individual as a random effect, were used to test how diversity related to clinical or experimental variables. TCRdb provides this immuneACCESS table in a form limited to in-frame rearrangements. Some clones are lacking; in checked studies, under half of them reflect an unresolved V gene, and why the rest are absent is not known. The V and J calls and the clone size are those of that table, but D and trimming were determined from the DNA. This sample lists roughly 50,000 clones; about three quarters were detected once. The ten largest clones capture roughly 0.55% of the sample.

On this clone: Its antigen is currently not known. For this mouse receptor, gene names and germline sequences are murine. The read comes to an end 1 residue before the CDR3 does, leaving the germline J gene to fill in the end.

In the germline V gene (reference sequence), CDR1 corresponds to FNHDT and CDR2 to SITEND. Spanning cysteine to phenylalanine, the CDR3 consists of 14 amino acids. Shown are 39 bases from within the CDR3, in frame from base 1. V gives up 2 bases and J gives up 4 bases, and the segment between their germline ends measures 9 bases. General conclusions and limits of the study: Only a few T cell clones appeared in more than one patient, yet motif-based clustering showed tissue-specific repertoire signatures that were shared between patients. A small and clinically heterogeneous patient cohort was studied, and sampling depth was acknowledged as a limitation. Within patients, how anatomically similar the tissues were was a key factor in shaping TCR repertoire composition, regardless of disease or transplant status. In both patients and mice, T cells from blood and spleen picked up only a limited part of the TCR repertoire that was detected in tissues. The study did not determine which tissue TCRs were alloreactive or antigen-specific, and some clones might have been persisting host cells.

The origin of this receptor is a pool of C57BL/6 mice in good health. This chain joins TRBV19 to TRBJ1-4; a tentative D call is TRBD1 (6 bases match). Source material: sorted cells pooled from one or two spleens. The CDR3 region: CASSMGTSNERLFF. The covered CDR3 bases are TGTGCCAGCAGTATGGGGACAAGCAACGAAAGATTATTT.